The 32 T cell receptor beta chains reported below all come from one sample, sequenced in a study of blood T cell repertoires in COVID-19. Libraries were prepared by immunoSEQ multiplex PCR; TCRdb keeps only in-frame clonotypes and omits some of them. The sample carries 170,000 or so clones, approximately 90% recorded once. Sequencing input: peripheral blood. These receptors were collected from a woman aged 18-35 years who had recovered from COVID-19.

This CDR3 reads CAISPGTGIRDSPLHF. The CDR3 DNA follows: TGTGCCATCTCCCCCGGGACAGGGATTAGGGATTCACCCCTCCACTTT. The chain combines TRBV6-6 with TRBJ1-6; 9 nucleotides match TRBD1. This CDR3 region has 16 residues. Trimming cost V 10 bases and J 8 bases; bases outside gene matches: 15. Germline CDR1 MNHNY, CDR2 SVGAGI (reference sequence).

The chain joins TRBV19 to TRBJ2-5; D remains unclear. V lost 4 bases, J lost 3 bases, and 9 bases lay in between. Looked up from germline, CDR1 is LNHDA and CDR2 is SQIVND (reference sequence). The length of the CDR3 is 13 residues. In nucleotides, the CDR3 is TGTGCCAGTAGTACTGTAAGAGAAGAGACCCAGTACTTC. Protein sequence: CASSTVREETQYF.

The chain is built from TRBV10-3 and TRBJ2-7; tentatively, D is TRBD1 (5 bases). CDR3 size: 13 residues. From germline, CDR1 is ENHRY and CDR2 SYGVKD. V gave up 6 bases and J gave up 1 base, with 10 bases separating them. This CDR3 is CAIRSGLSYEQYV. The CDR3 DNA sequence: TGTGCCATCAGGTCAGGGTTGTCCTACGAGCAGTACGTC.

V usage is TRBV19 and J usage is TRBJ1-1; TRBD1 is a possible D gene (5 bases). In germline, CDR1 is LNHDA, CDR2 SQIVND (reference sequence). V was pared by 8 bases and J by 4 bases, with 17 bases between. CDR3 length: 14 residues. CDR3 loop: CASYTDGGGTEAFF. CDR3 bases: TGTGCCAGTTATACGGACGGGGGGGGCACTGAAGCTTTCTTT.

In its sample, this clone was seen once. This chain links TRBV23-1 with TRBJ2-7; D is perhaps TRBD1 (6 bases). TRBV23-1 is noted as an ORF with a role that remains uncertain. There are 16 residues in the CDR3. With 3 bases removed from V and 3 bases from J, the gap between germline ends came to 18 bases. The DNA for the CDR3 is TGCGCCAGCAGTCATTACAGGGAAAGTTCTGTCTACGAGCAGTACTTC. Translation gives CASSHYRESSVYEQYF.

V and J are TRBV9 and TRBJ2-2, with 10 bases fitting TRBD2. Germline CDR1 reads SGDLS; CDR2 reads YYNGEE. There are 19 residues in the CDR3. The trim removed 0 bases at V and 6 bases at J, leaving 14 bases unmatched. CDR3 DNA sequence: TGTGCCAGCAGCGTAGGTTTCGGGTGGGCTAGCGGGAGCCCCGGGGAGCTGTTTTTT. Translating it yields CASSVGFGWASGSPGELFF.

V and J are TRBV4-1 and TRBJ1-4, with TRBD1 as a possible D gene (6 bases). Germline lookup yields CDR1 MGHRA and CDR2 YSYEKL. The CDR3 has 14 residues. The V end lost 0 bases, the J end lost 7 bases, and 9 bases lay between the germline ends. The CDR3 nucleotides read TGCGCCAGCAGCCAAGATCAGGGGATTGAAAAACTGTTTTTT. Its translation: CASSQDQGIEKLFF.

The rearrangement uses TRBV24-1 and TRBJ1-2; 8 bases align to TRBD1. Trimming removed 4 bases from V and 4 bases from J; junction bases left unmatched: 7. Germline CDR1 KGHDR, CDR2 SFDVKD. The CDR3 consists of 15 residues. CDR3: CATSDPGTGLYGYTF. In DNA form, the CDR3 reads TGTGCCACCAGTGACCCCGGGACAGGCCTCTATGGCTACACCTTC.

This rearrangement joins TRBV29-1 to TRBJ2-3, with D possibly TRBD1 on 5 matching bases. Germline CDR1 SQVTM, CDR2 ANQGSEA. The CDR3 covers 14 residues. V shed 4 bases and J shed 3 bases, with 14 bases lying between them. In DNA, the CDR3 is TGCAGCGTTGGTCGCAGGGTCGGGACAGATACGCAGTATTTT. Translating it yields CSVGRRVGTDTQYF.

This clone has a single count. V gene TRBV2 combines with J gene TRBJ2-3; no clear D gene. CDR1 is SNHLY and CDR2 is FYNNEI in the germline V gene. The CDR3 has 12 residues. With 6 bases removed from V and 0 bases from J, the gap between germline ends came to 4 bases. This CDR3 is CASSRSTDTQYF. CDR3 nucleotides: TGTGCCAGCAGCCGGAGCACAGATACGCAGTATTTT.

J is TRBJ2-2 and V is TRBV25-1; a possible D gene is TRBD1 (6 bases). From germline, CDR1 is MGHDK and CDR2 SYGVNS. The CDR3 runs to 16 residues. The V end lost 3 bases, the J end lost 0 bases, and 11 bases lay between the germline ends. The CDR3 loop reads CASSDLNRANTGELFF. The CDR3 DNA reads as TGTGCCAGCAGTGATCTGAACAGGGCGAACACCGGGGAGCTGTTTTTT. Full variable domain (missing parts from reference TRBV25-1 and TRBJ2-2): EADIYQTPRYLVIGTGKKITLECSQTMGHDKMYWYQQDPGMELHLIHYSYGVNSTEKGDLSSESTVSRIRTEHFPLTLESARPSHTSQYLCASSDLNRANTGELFFGEGSRLTVL.

V gene TRBV9 combines with J gene TRBJ1-2; D is uncertain. Trimming took off 0 bases at V and 4 bases at J, with 10 bases between the two ends. Germline CDR1 reads SGDLS; CDR2 reads YYNGEE. This CDR3 is 14 amino acids long. The DNA of the CDR3 is TGTGCCAGCAGCGTAGCGTTCTCGGGCTATGGCTACACCTTC. This translates into CASSVAFSGYGYTF.

The chain recombines TRBV5-1 with TRBJ2-5, with TRBD2 identical over 10 bases. The CDR3 has 17 amino acids. V shed 3 bases and J 2 bases; nucleotides not matched to a gene: 10. Germline V gives CDR1 SGHRS, CDR2 YFSETQ. Here the CDR3 reads CASSWGTPGLAQETQYF. The CDR3 DNA reads TGCGCCAGCAGCTGGGGGACGCCGGGACTAGCGCAAGAGACCCAGTACTTC.

The V gene is TRBV7-9, the J gene TRBJ2-2; TRBD1 matches at 8 bases. The length of the CDR3 is 16 residues. With 5 bases clipped from V and 6 bases from J, the junction kept 11 bases outside the gene matches. CDR1 is SEHNR and CDR2 is FQNEAQ in the germline V gene (reference sequence). CDR3 sequence: CASSSRTGRFAGELFF. The CDR3 DNA reads as TGTGCCAGCAGCAGCCGGACAGGGAGGTTCGCCGGGGAGCTGTTTTTT. Using reference TRBV7-9 and TRBJ2-2 for the parts outside the CDR3, the full variable domain is DTGVSQNPRHKITKRGQNVTFRCDPISEHNRLYWYRQTLGQGPEFLTYFQNEAQLEKSRLLSDRFSAERPKGSFSTLEIQRTEQGDSAMYLCASSSRTGRFAGELFFGEGSRLTVL.

This clone came up many times. V and J are TRBV13 and TRBJ1-6; D gene unclear. V lost 6 bases and J 4 bases, leaving 13 bases between the germline ends. The CDR3 is 15 amino acids. The V gene's germline CDR1 is PRHDT and CDR2 FYEKMQ (reference sequence). CDR3 region: CASRYGSDYNSPLHF. For the CDR3, the DNA is TGTGCCAGCAGGTACGGGAGCGATTATAATTCACCCCTCCACTTT. Drawing the rest from reference TRBV13 and TRBJ1-6, the complete variable domain is AAGVIQSPRHLIKEKRETATLKCYPIPRHDTVYWYQQGPGQDPQFLISFYEKMQSDKGSIPDRFSAQQFSDYHSELNMSSLELGDSALYFCASRYGSDYNSPLHFGNGTRLTVT.

This clone occurred once. Here the CDR3 DNA reads TGCGCCAGCAGCTCTGGACTAGCGGGGGGGTATAGCTCCTACGAGCAGTACTTC. Its protein product is CASSSGLAGGYSSYEQYF. This chain links TRBV4-1 with TRBJ2-7, with 15 bases matching TRBD2. The CDR3 runs 18 residues. Germline CDR1 MGHRA, CDR2 YSYEKL. V shed 5 bases, J shed 0 bases, and the junction held 8 bases outside the gene matches.

The rearrangement links TRBV18 to TRBJ2-3; weak D call: TRBD1 (6 bases). CDR3 length equals 15 residues. V was cut by 4 bases and J by 2 bases, with 13 bases left in between. The germline gives CDR1 KGHSH, CDR2 LQKENI. The CDR3 region has the DNA TGTGCCAGCTCACTCGGGACATGGGACACAGATACGCAGTATTTT. Its translation: CASSLGTWDTDTQYF.

This clone was picked up a small number of times. The chain employs TRBV20-1 and TRBJ2-1; D may be TRBD2 (6 bases). Looked up from germline, CDR1 is DFQATT and CDR2 is SNEGSKA (reference sequence). Trimming removed 5 bases at V and 10 bases at J, with 12 bases between. The CDR3 loop spans 11 amino acids. The DNA of the CDR3 is TGCAGTGCTGATCCTGCGGGGGAGCAGTTCTTC. Translation: CSADPAGEQFF.

The V and J genes are TRBV18 and TRBJ1-1; no firm D call. Trimming pared 1 base from V and 1 base from J, leaving 7 bases between. The germline V gene encodes CDR1 KGHSH and CDR2 LQKENI. The CDR3 extends over 14 amino acids. This CDR3 reads CASSPRQENTEAFF. Here the CDR3 DNA reads TGTGCCAGCTCACCACGACAAGAGAACACTGAAGCTTTCTTT.

The chain has TRBV5-1 and TRBJ2-5; 11 bases map to TRBD2. Germline V gene lookup returns CDR1 SGHRS and CDR2 YFSETQ. The CDR3 spans 15 residues. V gave up 5 bases and J gave up 5 bases; unmatched junction bases: 8. The CDR3 reads CASSIAGGPRETQYF. The DNA of the CDR3 is TGCGCCAGCAGTATAGCGGGAGGGCCTCGGGAGACCCAGTACTTC.

On this clone itself: One end of the junction does not line up with germline, which may come from a read error. The J gene is TRBJ1-5, the V gene TRBV5-6; TRBD1 matches 11 bases. CDR1 is SGHDT and CDR2 is YYEEEE in the germline V gene. The CDR3 contains 16 residues. CDR3 amino acids: CASSFGTGGDNRPQHF. The CDR3 coding sequence is TGTGCCAGCAGCTTCGGGACAGGGGGGGATAATCGGCCCCAGCATTTT.

This sequence joins TRBV19 and TRBJ1-2; no clear D. Germline V CDR1 and CDR2: LNHDA, SQIVND (reference sequence). The CDR3 has 15 amino acids. Trimming took 0 bases from V and 0 from J, leaving 8 bases between them. CDR3 in DNA: TGTGCCAGTAGTATAGATCGGAGAACTAACTATGGCTACACCTTC. Translating it yields CASSIDRRTNYGYTF.

CDR3 amino acids: CASSMTGGGNEQYF. As DNA, the CDR3 is TGTGCCAGCAGCATGACCGGGGGAGGGAACGAGCAGTACTTC. V and J are TRBV9 and TRBJ2-7; TRBD2 matches 7 bases. The CDR3 extends over 14 amino acids. J was trimmed by 5 bases and V by 4 bases; bases with no gene match: 9. Looked up from germline, CDR1 is SGDLS and CDR2 is YYNGEE.

The rearrangement links TRBV5-1 to TRBJ2-5; the D gene is possibly TRBD1 (5 bases). In germline, CDR1 is SGHRS, CDR2 YFSETQ. V lost 2 bases to trimming and J lost 4 bases, with 9 bases between them. This CDR3 is built from 13 residues. CDR3 bases: TGCGCCAGCAGCTTCAGGGTCGGAGAGACCCAGTACTTC. Translated: CASSFRVGETQYF.

This clone was counted a single time. Here the CDR3 DNA reads TGTGCCAGCAGTTCGGGACAATATAATGGCTACACCTTC. Residues: CASSSGQYNGYTF. This chain links TRBV6-5 with TRBJ1-2; possibly TRBD1 for D (6 bases). CDR3 length: 13 amino acids. V was pared by 4 bases and J by 6 bases, with 12 bases between. Germline loops: CDR1 MNHEY, CDR2 SVGAGI.

The genes are TRBV5-8 and TRBJ2-3, with D unresolved. V was shortened by 1 base and J by 1 base, with 4 bases between the two germline ends. The CDR3 is 13 amino acids. Germline CDR1 reads SGHTS; CDR2 reads YDEGEE. DNA of the CDR3: TGTGCCAGCAGCTTGCAGGGCACAGATACGCAGTATTTT. Amino acid sequence: CASSLQGTDTQYF.

The chain carries TRBV6-5 and TRBJ1-3, with D perhaps TRBD1 (6 bases). The V end was cut by 7 bases, the J end by 8 bases, with 15 bases between. Germline CDR1 and CDR2: MNHEY and SVGAGI. CDR3 length equals 13 residues. Written as DNA, the CDR3 is TGTGCCAGCACAACAGGGCTCCTCTACACCATATATTTT. Translating it yields CASTTGLLYTIYF.

The chain is built from TRBV18 and TRBJ2-1; TRBD1 matches at 7 bases. The CDR3 contains 16 residues. The trim removed 3 bases at V and 7 bases at J, leaving 12 bases unmatched. The germline V gene has CDR1 KGHSH and CDR2 LQKENI. The CDR3 DNA sequence: TGTGCCAGCTCACCCTTCAGAGACAGGGAGAGAAATGAGCAGTTCTTC. This translates into CASSPFRDRERNEQFF. Full variable domain (remainder filled in from reference TRBV18 and TRBJ2-1): NAGVMQNPRHLVRRRGQEARLRCSPMKGHSHVYWYRQLPEEGLKFMVYLQKENIIDESGMPKERFSAEFPKEGPSILRIQQVVRGDSAAYFCASSPFRDRERNEQFFGPGTRLTVL.

CDR3 coding DNA: TGTGCCAGCAGCTTCTCAGGGTTCGGAAACATTCAGTACTTC. As protein: CASSFSGFGNIQYF. The chain combines TRBV11-3 with TRBJ2-4; D possibly corresponds to TRBD1 (5 bases). The CDR3 sequence is 14 residues long. V lost 3 bases and J 6 bases, leaving 12 bases between the germline ends. Germline V gene data show CDR1 as SGHNT and CDR2 as YENEEA.

The chain recombines TRBV11-2 with TRBJ2-5; 8 nucleotides align to TRBD1. There are 14 residues in the CDR3. From germline, CDR1 is SGHAT and CDR2 FQNNGV. After removal of 4 bases from V and 5 bases from J, the junction contained 6 bases not matched to a gene. Written as DNA, the CDR3 is TGTGCCAGCAGCTCCGGGACAGGTCGGGAGACCCAGTACTTC. Protein sequence: CASSSGTGRETQYF.

The gene calls are TRBV24-1 and TRBJ2-7; no clear D gene. V was cut by 1 base and J by 7 bases, with 7 bases left in between. The CDR3 totals 12 residues. Germline V CDR1 and CDR2: KGHDR, SFDVKD. CDR3 in DNA: TGTGCCACCAGTGATTTTAATTGTGAGCAGTACGTC. It encodes CATSDFNCEQYV.

This clone was found a few times. A read error may produce the germline difference seen at one junction end. The chain uses TRBV2 and TRBJ1-1, with D maybe TRBD1 (5 bases). Germline V lookup: CDR1 SNHLY, CDR2 FYNNEI. There are 16 residues in the CDR3. The CDR3 sequence is CASIERQGIGNTEAFF. In nucleotides, the CDR3 is TGTGCCAGCATTGAAAGGCAGGGAATAGGGAACACTGAAGCTTTCTTT.